These T cell receptor beta chains were read from a single sample in a study of blood T cell repertoires in COVID-19. TCRdb's table, derived via immunoSEQ multiplex PCR, lists solely in-frame clones and lacks some. The table lists about 310,000 clones, about nine tenths of them singletons. The sequenced material came from peripheral blood. The source is a young woman with COVID-19, enrolled during active disease. Each CDR3 is given with its conserved first and last residue. D genes are given only for firm matches. A clone size is listed for some rows: how often the clone was seen (once, few, many), or a class if it is expanded.

j_call clone_size d_call v_call cdr3_length cdr3_nt cdr3_aa
TRBJ2-2 - - TRBV4-1 15 TGCGCCAGCAGCCAAGTAGCCCCGAACACCGGGGAGCTGTTTTTT CASSQVAPNTGELFF
TRBJ2-7 - TRBD1 TRBV6-1 17 TGTGCCAGCAGTGAAATTGGGCCGGGACAGGGGTTTCGCGAGCAGTACTTC CASSEIGPGQGFREQYF
TRBJ1-5 once - TRBV5-1 16 TGCGCCAGCAGCACAGGGAAGGGGTCTAGCAATCAGCCCCAGCATTTT CASSTGKGSSNQPQHF
TRBJ1-1 - TRBD1 TRBV19 13 TGTGCCAGTAGTAGAGACAGGGGGCAGCGAGCTTTCTTT CASSRDRGQRAFF
TRBJ1-5 - - TRBV10-2 13 TGCGCCAGCACACGAGAGTTCAATCAGCCCCAGCATTTT CASTREFNQPQHF
TRBJ2-5 - - TRBV10-2 12 TGCGCCAGCAGGCTAGGCCAAGAGACCCAGTACTTC CASRLGQETQYF
TRBJ1-2 - TRBD1 TRBV7-6 13 TGTGCCAGCAGCTTAGAGGGGGCGGGTGGCTACACCTTC CASSLEGAGGYTF
TRBJ1-1 - TRBD1 TRBV5-8 15 TGTGCCAGCAGCTTGGTCGGCAGGGGGTTCTCGAGAGCTTTCTTT CASSLVGRGFSRAFF
TRBJ1-2 - TRBD1 TRBV24-1 14 TGTGCCACCAGTGACCTCGACAGGGAACATGGCTACACCTTC CATSDLDREHGYTF
TRBJ1-3 - TRBD1 TRBV23-1 17 TGCGCCAGCAGTCAATGCGAAGGGGGCCCACCGGGAAACACCATATATTTT CASSQCEGGPPGNTIYF
TRBJ1-1 - - TRBV18 14 TGTGCCAGCTCACCAACGACAACGAACACTGAAGCTTTCTTT CASSPTTTNTEAFF
TRBJ2-7 - TRBD1 TRBV3-1/TRBV3-2 17 TGTGCCAGCAGCCAAGATCGACGGGACAGGGTTACCTACGAGCAGTACTTC CASSQDRRDRVTYEQYF
TRBJ2-1 - - TRBV27 13 TGTGCCAGCAAACTAGCCGTCTACAATGAGCAGTTCTTC CASKLAVYNEQFF
TRBJ1-3 - - TRBV11-3 15 TGTGCCAGCAGCTGGGAGTGTCGCTCTGGAAACACCATATATTTT CASSWECRSGNTIYF
TRBJ1-6 once - TRBV11-2 14 TGTGCCAGCAGCCAGCTCCGCGGGAGTTCACCCCTCCACTTT CASSQLRGSSPLHF
TRBJ1-6 - - TRBV28 16 TGTGCCAGCAGTTCCCAGAGGGGCGCGGGGAATTCACCCCTCCACTTT CASSSQRGAGNSPLHF
TRBJ1-6 - TRBD1 TRBV6-5 16 TGTGCCAGCAGTTACTCGGGGGGACAGGGAAATTCACCCCTCCACTTT CASSYSGGQGNSPLHF
TRBJ1-1 - - TRBV19 14 TGTGCCAGAACCAGGCATCATCTTAACACTGAAGCTTTCTTT CARTRHHLNTEAFF
TRBJ1-5 - TRBD1 TRBV6-6 17 TGTGCCAGCAGTCGTTCAAACGACAGGGGGCCTAATCAGCCCCAGCATTTT CASSRSNDRGPNQPQHF
TRBJ2-1 - - TRBV3-1/TRBV3-2 13 TGTGCCAGCAGCCAGGCAGGGGAAAATGAGCAGTTCTTC CASSQAGENEQFF
TRBJ1-3 - - TRBV6-5 15 - CASSDFRGSGNTIYF
TRBJ2-5 once - TRBV24-1 15 TGTGCCACCAGTGATCCAGGGACACTCCAAGAGACCCAGTACTTC CATSDPGTLQETQYF
TRBJ2-7 - TRBD2 TRBV28 15 TGTGCCAGCAGTCAACCGGGACTAGCGGGAGATGAGCAGTACTTC CASSQPGLAGDEQYF
TRBJ2-7 - TRBD2 TRBV29-1 13 TGCAGCGTTGAGGCTAGCGGGGTCTACGAGCAGTACTTC CSVEASGVYEQYF
TRBJ2-7 many TRBD2 TRBV6-6 16 TGTGCCAGCAGTTTCCCCGGGACTAGCGGGTCCTACGAGCAGTACTTC CASSFPGTSGSYEQYF
TRBJ2-3 - - TRBV28 16 TGTGCCAGCAGTTTTTCCGGGACACTGGCTGGAGATACGCAGTATTTT CASSFSGTLAGDTQYF
TRBJ1-1 - TRBD1 TRBV27 14 TGTGCCAGCAGTGCGGGACAGGGGTACACTGAAGCTTTCTTT CASSAGQGYTEAFF
TRBJ1-2 - TRBD1 TRBV6-6 11 TGTGCCAGCAGCAGACAGGGGGGATCCACCTTC CASSRQGGSTF
TRBJ2-7 - - TRBV3-1/TRBV3-2 17 TGTGCCAGCAGCCAAGCCTTGCGCGGTACTACCTTCTACGAGCAGTACTTC CASSQALRGTTFYEQYF
TRBJ1-1 - - TRBV25-1 13 TGTGCCAGCAGTGACTATACTCGGGCTGAAGCTTTCTTT CASSDYTRAEAFF
TRBJ1-1 - - TRBV6-4 14 TGTGCCAGCAGGAACAGGGCGACGAACACTGAAGCTTTCTTT CASRNRATNTEAFF
TRBJ1-6 - TRBD1 TRBV5-6 14 TGTGCCAGCAGCTCACGACAGGGGAATTCACCCCTCCACTTT CASSSRQGNSPLHF
TRBJ2-2 once - TRBV3-1/TRBV3-2 16 TGTGCCAGCAGCTCAAGATGGTCAGGGGACACCGGGGAGCTGTTTTTT CASSSRWSGDTGELFF
TRBJ2-2 - TRBD2 TRBV29-1 15 TGCAGCGTTTCCCGGCGGGGGGTGGACACCGGGGAGCTGTTTTTT CSVSRRGVDTGELFF
TRBJ2-1 - - TRBV5-1 15 TGCGCCAGCAGCTTGGTTAGCGGACCCTACAATGAGCAGTTCTTC CASSLVSGPYNEQFF
TRBJ2-2 - - TRBV27 15 TGTGCCAGCAGTTTAGGCCAGGGTTTTACCGGGGAGCTGTTTTTT CASSLGQGFTGELFF
TRBJ1-5 - - TRBV28 13 TGTGCCAGCAGGCCTACCAGCAATCAGCCCCAGCATTTT CASRPTSNQPQHF
TRBJ1-5 - TRBD1 TRBV6-2/TRBV6-3 15 TGTGCCAGCAGCACGGGACAGGGCTTGGGTCAGCCCCAGCATTTT CASSTGQGLGQPQHF
TRBJ2-7 once TRBD2 TRBV27 15 TGTGCCAGCAGACCTAGCGGGTGGGGCTCCTACGAGCAGTACTTC CASRPSGWGSYEQYF
TRBJ1-3 - TRBD1 TRBV5-6 17 TGTGCCAGCAGCAATACTATCGGGACAGGAGCGGGAAACACCATATATTTT CASSNTIGTGAGNTIYF
TRBJ2-7 - TRBD2 TRBV27 14 TGTGCCAGCAGCCACCCGGGGGGGACTAGCGAGCAGTACTTC CASSHPGGTSEQYF
TRBJ1-2 - TRBD1 TRBV5-4 16 TGTGCCAGCAGCCCAAGTTACAGGGGATTTAACTATGGCTACACCTTC CASSPSYRGFNYGYTF